The entry that follows covers one TCR beta chain sequence. Mismatch with germline at one junction end may stem from a read error. Generated by immunoSEQ multiplex PCR, the TCRdb table keeps only in-frame clones and is missing some. The sample consists of roughly 1.5 million clones, approximately 98% of them appearing once. The data stem from a study of shared clonotypes between healthy human individuals. Overall study context: Each donor's CD4 naive and CD4 memory cells filled three plates apiece, CD8 naive two, and CD8 memory one.

The CDR3 is made up of 11 amino acids. Per the germline V gene, CDR1 is DFQATT and CDR2 is SNEGSKA (reference sequence). Sequencing was done on a sample of naive CD4+ T cells sorted from blood. Subset: CD45RA+ positively selected. This chain joins TRBV20-1 and TRBJ2-7, with 7 bases that match TRBD2. This TCR came from a man aged 25-45 years in good health. The CDR3: CSARPGLRTVF. In DNA form, the CDR3 reads TGCAGTGCTAGACCGGGACTAAGAACGGTCTTC.